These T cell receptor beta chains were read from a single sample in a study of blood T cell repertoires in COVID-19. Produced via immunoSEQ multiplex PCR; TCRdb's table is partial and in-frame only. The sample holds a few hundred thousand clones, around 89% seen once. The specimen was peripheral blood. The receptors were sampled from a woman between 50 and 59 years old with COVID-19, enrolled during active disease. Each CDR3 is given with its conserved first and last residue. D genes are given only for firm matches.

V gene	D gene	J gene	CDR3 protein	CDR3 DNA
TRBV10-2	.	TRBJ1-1	CASRTAGNTEAFF	TGCGCCAGCAGGACTGCGGGGAACACTGAAGCTTTCTTT
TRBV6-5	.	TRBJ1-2	CASTAGLIGYGYTF	TGTGCCAGCACGGCAGGCCTCATAGGCTATGGCTACACCTTC
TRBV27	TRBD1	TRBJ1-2	CASTQGWTGGFYGYTF	TGTGCCAGCACCCAGGGGTGGACAGGGGGCTTCTATGGCTACACCTTC
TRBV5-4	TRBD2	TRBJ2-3	CASSWAGGRPDTQYF	TGTGCCAGCAGCTGGGCGGGGGGGCGGCCAGATACGCAGTATTTT
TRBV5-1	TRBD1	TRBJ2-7	CASSLGQDGYEQYF	TGCGCCAGCAGCTTAGGACAGGACGGCTACGAGCAGTACTTC
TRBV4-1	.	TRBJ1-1	CASSQDSAGLSQAFF	TGCGCCAGCAGCCAAGATTCGGCAGGCCTCTCGCAAGCTTTCTTT
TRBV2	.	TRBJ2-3	CASAPRATGWGDTQYF	TGTGCCAGCGCCCCGAGGGCGACGGGGTGGGGAGATACGCAGTATTTT
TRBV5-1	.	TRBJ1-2	CASSSQGNGYTF	TGCGCCAGCAGCTCGCAGGGAAATGGCTACACCTTC
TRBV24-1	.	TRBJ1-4	CAASTATNEKLFF	TGTGCCGCTTCGACAGCAACTAATGAAAAACTGTTTTTT
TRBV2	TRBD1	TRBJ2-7	CASSMLGQGLEQYF	TGTGCCAGCAGTATGCTTGGACAGGGGCTCGAGCAGTACTTC
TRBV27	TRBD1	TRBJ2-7	CASSRQGAKYEQYF	TGTGCCAGCAGCCGACAGGGGGCAAAATACGAGCAGTACTTC